These T cell receptor beta chains were read from a single sample in a study of blood T cell repertoires in COVID-19. Method: immunoSEQ multiplex PCR; TCRdb's copy keeps in-frame clones and lacks some. The data show around 120,000 clones, about 90% seen once. The material sequenced was peripheral blood. The receptors stem from a human donor in a cohort sampled during active COVID-19. CDR3s include the opening cysteine and the closing phenylalanine or tryptophan. The order of the fields is V gene, clone size, J gene, D gene, CDR3 DNA, CDR3 protein. A D gene is named only where the DNA matches it firmly. The listing skips clone size in some rows; elsewhere it reads once, few, many or a size class.

V: TRBV28; size: .; J: TRBJ2-5; D: .; DNA: TGTGCCAGCAGTTTAGGCCAGGGCCGGAGAGAGACCCAGTACTTC; CDR3: CASSLGQGRRETQYF
V: TRBV4-1; size: few; J: TRBJ2-7; D: TRBD2; DNA: TGCGCCAGCAGCCAAGACCCGGGACTAGCGGGAGTCGAGCAGTACTTC; CDR3: CASSQDPGLAGVEQYF
V: TRBV5-4; size: once; J: TRBJ2-3; D: .; DNA: TGTGCCAGCAGCTTGAAGTCGCTAGCGCCGGGAGATACGCAGTATTTT; CDR3: CASSLKSLAPGDTQYF
V: TRBV5-1; size: once; J: TRBJ1-1; D: TRBD1; DNA: TGCGCCAGCAGCCTAGGGGACAGGGGGCACGCTTTCTTT; CDR3: CASSLGDRGHAFF
V: TRBV29-1; size: .; J: TRBJ1-4; D: .; DNA: TGCAGCGTTGACAGGGATGGGAATGAAAAACTGTTTTTT; CDR3: CSVDRDGNEKLFF
V: TRBV9; size: few; J: TRBJ1-5; D: .; DNA: TGTGCCAGCAGCCAGACGCCGTTTCAGGGTCAGCCCCAGCATTTT; CDR3: CASSQTPFQGQPQHF
V: TRBV6-5; size: once; J: TRBJ1-1; D: TRBD1; DNA: TGTGCCAGCCAAACGGGACAGGGGGTGAAAGCTTTCTTT; CDR3: CASQTGQGVKAFF
V: TRBV11-2; size: .; J: TRBJ1-1; D: .; DNA: TGTGCCAGCAGCCCTGGACAGTGGAACACTGAAGCTTTCTTT; CDR3: CASSPGQWNTEAFF
V: TRBV7-8; size: .; J: TRBJ1-6; D: .; DNA: TGTGCCAGCAGTAATAGCGTGTCAGGAGGTAATTCACCCCTCCACTTT; CDR3: CASSNSVSGGNSPLHF
V: TRBV10-3; size: .; J: TRBJ2-3; D: .; DNA: TGTGCCATCAGTGAAAATGGGGACATAGTGAGAGATACGCAGTATTTT; CDR3: CAISENGDIVRDTQYF
V: TRBV6-5; size: .; J: TRBJ2-1; D: TRBD1; DNA: TGTGCCAGCAGACAGGGGGCACTCTACAATGAGCAGTTCTTC; CDR3: CASRQGALYNEQFF
V: TRBV5-1; size: .; J: TRBJ1-2; D: TRBD1; DNA: TGCGCCAGCAGCGAGTCGGGACAGATATACTATGGCTACACCTTC; CDR3: CASSESGQIYYGYTF
V: TRBV25-1; size: .; J: TRBJ2-2; D: TRBD1; DNA: TGTGCCAGCAGTGCGACAGGGAACGGGGAGCTGTTTTTT; CDR3: CASSATGNGELFF
V: TRBV11-3; size: .; J: TRBJ2-1; D: TRBD1; DNA: TGTGCCAGCAGCTTATCATCCGGGACAGGTAATCACAATGAGCAGTTCTTC; CDR3: CASSLSSGTGNHNEQFF
V: TRBV3-1/TRBV3-2; size: .; J: TRBJ2-5; D: TRBD1; DNA: TGTGCCAGCAGCCCAGGTTGGGACAGGGGGCAAGAGACCCAGTACTTC; CDR3: CASSPGWDRGQETQYF
V: TRBV3-1/TRBV3-2; size: .; J: TRBJ2-3; D: TRBD2; DNA: TGTGCCAGCAGCCCCCAGACTAGCGTCGTTGGAGATACGCAGTATTTT; CDR3: CASSPQTSVVGDTQYF
V: TRBV25-1; size: .; J: TRBJ2-5; D: TRBD1; DNA: TGTGCCAGCAGTGAAGGGACAGGGCGAGAGAAAGAGACCCAGTACTTC; CDR3: CASSEGTGREKETQYF
V: TRBV29-1; size: .; J: TRBJ1-1; D: .; DNA: TGCAGCGTTGAATCAAACCCGTCGGGTGGCACTGAAGCTTTCTTT; CDR3: CSVESNPSGGTEAFF
V: TRBV18; size: .; J: TRBJ2-5; D: TRBD2; DNA: TGTGCCAGCTCACCACTGCGGGAGGGGTCCGGGACCCAGTACTTC; CDR3: CASSPLREGSGTQYF
V: TRBV10-1; size: .; J: TRBJ2-1; D: TRBD1; DNA: TGCGCCAGCAGTGAGTGGACAGGGGGCTCCTACAATGAGCAGTTCTTC; CDR3: CASSEWTGGSYNEQFF
V: TRBV28; size: .; J: TRBJ2-5; D: .; DNA: TGTGCCAGCAGTTTACCCCTCAGGCCTGAGACCCAGTACTTC; CDR3: CASSLPLRPETQYF
V: TRBV7-6; size: .; J: TRBJ2-7; D: .; DNA: TGTGCCAGCAGCTTAGGGGGGACTCCTTACGAGCAGTACTTC; CDR3: CASSLGGTPYEQYF
V: TRBV18; size: .; J: TRBJ2-5; D: TRBD1; DNA: TGTGCCAGCTCCAGGACAGGGGGCAGGGAGACCCAGTACTTC; CDR3: CASSRTGGRETQYF
V: TRBV6-1; size: .; J: TRBJ2-7; D: TRBD2; DNA: TGTGCCAGCAGTGAAATCTCTAGCGGGATGTACGAGCAGTACTTC; CDR3: CASSEISSGMYEQYF
V: TRBV11-2; size: .; J: TRBJ1-2; D: .; DNA: TGTGCCAGCAGCTTAGATTACGCCGGGGGCTACACCTTC; CDR3: CASSLDYAGGYTF
V: TRBV6-1; size: .; J: TRBJ1-2; D: TRBD1; DNA: TGTGCCAGCAGTGAGCAGGGACAGGCCTATGGCTACACCTTC; CDR3: CASSEQGQAYGYTF
V: TRBV11-3; size: .; J: TRBJ2-5; D: TRBD2; DNA: TGTGCCAGCAGCTTTCTGTTGGGGGGGGAAGAGACCCAGTACTTC; CDR3: CASSFLLGGEETQYF
V: TRBV6-1; size: .; J: TRBJ1-5; D: .; DNA: TGTGCCAGCAGTGAAGCGCGGATCGACAGAATCAGCAATCAGCCCCAGCATTTT; CDR3: CASSEARIDRISNQPQHF
V: TRBV19; size: .; J: TRBJ2-3; D: .; DNA: TGTGCCAGTAGTAGAGGACAAGACACAGATACGCAGTATTTT; CDR3: CASSRGQDTDTQYF
V: TRBV3-1/TRBV3-2; size: .; J: TRBJ2-1; D: TRBD1; DNA: TGTGCCAGCAGCGGACAGGGGGAGGATGAGCAGTTCTTC; CDR3: CASSGQGEDEQFF
V: TRBV10-2; size: .; J: TRBJ2-7; D: .; DNA: TGCGCCAGCAGTGAGTCGACCGGACAGCTCTCCTACGAGCAGTACTTC; CDR3: CASSESTGQLSYEQYF
V: TRBV6-5; size: .; J: TRBJ1-2; D: TRBD1; DNA: TGTGCCAGCAGTTACTTTCAGGGGGCGTCTGATGGCTACACCTTC; CDR3: CASSYFQGASDGYTF
V: TRBV6-5; size: .; J: TRBJ2-7; D: .; DNA: TGTGCCAGCAGTCTCACAGGGTCCTACGAGCAGTACTTC; CDR3: CASSLTGSYEQYF
V: TRBV10-3; size: .; J: TRBJ1-1; D: TRBD1; DNA: TGTGCCATCGGGGGGACAGGCACTGAAGCTTTCTTT; CDR3: CAIGGTGTEAFF
V: TRBV28; size: .; J: TRBJ1-1; D: .; DNA: TGTGCCAGCAACCCTTCGGGTACGAACACTGAAGCTTTCTTT; CDR3: CASNPSGTNTEAFF
V: TRBV5-1; size: .; J: TRBJ1-2; D: .; DNA: TGCGCCAGCAGCTACAACACCGACAGATACTATGGCTACACCTTC; CDR3: CASSYNTDRYYGYTF
V: TRBV9; size: .; J: TRBJ2-7; D: .; DNA: TGTGCCAGCAGTCGCGGGGCAGGACTTGACTACGAGCAGTACTTC; CDR3: CASSRGAGLDYEQYF
V: TRBV5-1; size: .; J: TRBJ2-1; D: TRBD2; DNA: TGCGCCAGCAGTATAAGCGGGAGGAACAATGAGCAGTTCTTC; CDR3: CASSISGRNNEQFF
V: TRBV7-6; size: .; J: TRBJ1-2; D: .; DNA: TGTGCCAGCACCGAGAACCCCAAAACCGGCTACACCTTC; CDR3: CASTENPKTGYTF
V: TRBV29-1; size: .; J: TRBJ1-2; D: .; DNA: TGCAGCGACCGACAGTACTATGGCTACACCTTC; CDR3: CSDRQYYGYTF
V: TRBV5-1; size: .; J: TRBJ2-7; D: .; DNA: TGCGCCAGCAGCTTGAACAGGGCGGGGGCCTACGAGCAGTACTTC; CDR3: CASSLNRAGAYEQYF
V: TRBV3-1/TRBV3-2; size: .; J: TRBJ2-1; D: .; DNA: TGTGCCAGCAGCCAAGATCGTGCGCGCCACAATGAGCAGTTCTTC; CDR3: CASSQDRARHNEQFF
V: TRBV19; size: .; J: TRBJ2-6; D: TRBD1; DNA: TGTGCCACCACAGGGGACAGGGCAAGCTCTGGGGCCAACGTCCTGACTTTC; CDR3: CATTGDRASSGANVLTF
V: TRBV30; size: .; J: TRBJ1-1; D: TRBD1; DNA: TGTGCCTGGAGTGACCCGGGACAGGCCGCGAGGGCTTTCTTT; CDR3: CAWSDPGQAARAFF
V: TRBV3-1/TRBV3-2; size: .; J: TRBJ1-3; D: .; DNA: TGTGCCAGCAGCCGACAGCTCTCTGGAAACACCATATATTTT; CDR3: CASSRQLSGNTIYF
V: TRBV6-5; size: .; J: TRBJ1-2; D: TRBD1; DNA: TGTGCCAGCAGTTCCACACCGTCAGGGGGGCGAGGCTACACCTTC; CDR3: CASSSTPSGGRGYTF
V: TRBV25-1; size: .; J: TRBJ2-5; D: .; DNA: TGTGCCAGCAGTTGGCAGAGGCAAGAGACCCAGTACTTC; CDR3: CASSWQRQETQYF
V: TRBV7-2; size: .; J: TRBJ2-7; D: TRBD2; DNA: TGTGCCAGCAGCTCCGCAGCGGGAGCCTCCTACGAGCAGTACTTC; CDR3: CASSSAAGASYEQYF
V: TRBV5-1; size: .; J: TRBJ2-5; D: .; DNA: TGCGCCAGCAGCTTGGGTCCGATGGGGGCGGCACAAGAGACCCAGTACTTC; CDR3: CASSLGPMGAAQETQYF